This T cell receptor beta chain comes out of a study of blood T cell repertoires in COVID-19 (dated by TCRdb to 2019 to 2021). About the investigation overall: Samples covering the acute and convalescent phases of COVID-19 were provided by collaborators in the United States, Italy and Spain. The material from the prospective study consisted of cDNA or gDNA derived from T cells, B-cell-depleted T cells, or PBMCs. Subjects who had been exposed to COVID-19, were actively infected with it, or had recovered from it provided the deeply sampled blood TCRbeta repertoires that made up the dataset. The repertoires were released in a freely available public database intended as a resource for research on the immune response to SARS-CoV-2. The samples were drawn from the first 160 participants of the ongoing ImmuneRACE study and from roughly 1,300 subjects provided by 6 global collaborators. Nearly every sample came with metadata listing a de-identified subject ID, COVID-19 status, age in years and sex. HLA class I and class II types, where available, came from metadata supplied by the sample provider rather than from assay-based typing. Paper-wide results and their limitations: How much clinical and demographic metadata was included differed by source and by participant, and the metadata was provided uncurated.

Enrolling through a virtual design, the prospective study's participants ranged in age from roughly 18 to 90 years and lived across some 23 United States geographic areas. In the prospective study, participants were assigned to cohorts based on the clinical history participants reported in a screening survey and a study questionnaire. Recovered participants in ImmuneRACE Cohort 3 were defined by two consecutive negative NP/OP PCR tests, clearance by a healthcare professional, or resolution of symptoms. In the prospective study, mobile phlebotomists collected whole blood, serum and a nasopharyngeal or oropharyngeal swab from each participant. Additional blood draws and questionnaires over an approximately 2-month period could optionally be provided by prospective study participants. Before DNA extraction, blood samples from the prospective study were shipped at room temperature or frozen. Points on this clone: Its antigen remains undetermined. It has no much larger one-base neighbor in the sample; base qualities were not kept.

The immunoSEQ Assay, a bias-controlled multiplex PCR, was used to amplify TCRbeta CDR3 regions from genomic DNA. Processing in the source paper ran as follows. The number of nucleated cells in each sample was estimated from the amplification of reference gene primers within the assay. Sequence reads were collapsed and filtered to measure the absolute abundance of every unique TCRbeta CDR3 rearrangement. For each sample, productive Simpson clonality was calculated as the square root of Simpson's diversity index across productive rearrangements. Entries here come from immuneACCESS through TCRdb and include only in-frame sequences with V and J called. Some clones fail to appear in such tables; in the studies checked, an unresolved V gene covers under half of the shortfall, and the cause of the remainder is unknown. V and J calls and clone size are given by that table; D and trimming were obtained from the DNA. The sample has approximately 300,000 clones on record, 85% to 90% of them singletons. The ten largest clones take up more than 9% of the sample.

Spanning cysteine to phenylalanine, the CDR3 consists of 11 amino acids. The DNA shown is the 33-base CDR3, in frame from base 1. A distance of 5 bases separates the germline ends of V and J, which lose 8 bases and 0 bases respectively. The germline V gene (reference sequence) supplies CDR1 SEHNR and CDR2 FQNEAQ. The origin of this receptor is a woman in her late teens or twenties who had recovered from COVID-19. The chain joins TRBV7-9 to TRBJ2-7, and the D gene may be TRBD2, 5 bases matching. The specimen sequenced was PBMCs or T cells enriched from blood (not recorded which). The CDR3 corresponds to CASGLSYEQYF. The DNA sequence follows: TGTGCCAGCGGACTCTCCTACGAGCAGTACTTC.